The next 18 T cell receptor beta chains were all read from a single sample in a study of T cells in women clearing cervical HPV infection. Profiled with immunoSEQ multiplex PCR; TCRdb holds only in-frame clones, not every one. The sample has tens of thousands of clones. Sequencing was performed on blood buffy coat. These receptors were taken from a woman between 18 and 75 years old with a cervical HPV16 infection that either progressed to CIN3+ or cleared (not recorded which).

Details on this clone: Read coverage stops 3 residues before the CDR3 terminus; the germline J gene supplies the remainder. J is TRBJ2-2 and V is TRBV30; D perhaps matches TRBD2 (5 bases). Germline-derived CDR1 and CDR2 are GTSNPN and SVGIG (reference sequence). CDR3 length equals 14 residues. Partial CDR3 DNA: TGTGCCGCTGATGTGACGGGGTCACAAGGAAAG. Translating it yields CAADVTGSQGK. In full, the CDR3 reads CAADVTGSQGKLFF.

A note on this clone: The sequenced fragment ends 3 residues before the CDR3 boundary, so the rest is inferred from the germline J gene. The V call is TRBV6-4, the J call TRBJ1-2; the D is unclear. Germline CDR1 MRHNA, CDR2 SNTAGT. The CDR3 totals 13 residues. The germline V and J ends were trimmed by 2 bases and 2 bases, with 6 bases remaining between them. CDR3 bases read: TGTGCCAGCAGTGACCTCCCGAACTATGGC. As protein: CASSDLPNYG. The full CDR3 is CASSDLPNYGYTF.

A remark on this clone: The sequenced fragment ends 3 residues before the CDR3 boundary, so the rest is inferred from the germline J gene. The chain recombines TRBV7-9 with TRBJ1-2; D unresolved. The germline V and J ends were trimmed by 0 bases and 7 bases, with 12 bases remaining between them. The CDR3 sequence is 14 residues long. The V gene's germline CDR1 is SEHNR and CDR2 FQNEAQ (reference sequence). CDR3 DNA (partial): TGTGCCAGCAGCTTAGCGCAAGGGTACGGTGGC. As protein: CASSLAQGYGG. The CDR3, in full, reads CASSLAQGYGGYTF.

As concerns this clone: The observed sequence ends 3 residues before the CDR3 terminus, with the missing tail filled in from the germline J gene. The V and J genes are TRBV10-3 and TRBJ1-2; perhaps TRBD1 as D (6 bases). Germline values: CDR1 ENHRY, CDR2 SYGVKD. The V gene lost 3 bases and the J gene lost 5 bases, with 7 bases spanning the gap. The CDR3 is 12 residues long. The part of the CDR3 DNA that was read is TGTGCCATCAGTGACAGGGGTTATGGC. Protein: CAISDRGYG. The entire CDR3 is CAISDRGYGYTF.

In the case of this clone: The CDR3 extends 3 residues past the end of the read, so its final part is completed from the germline J gene. This chain joins TRBV7-9 and TRBJ2-2; 8 bases are shared with TRBD2. Germline trimming cut 8 bases from V and 3 bases from J; bases unmatched to any gene: 8. Germline V gene data show CDR1 as SEHNR and CDR2 as FQNEAQ (reference sequence). The CDR3 is made up of 15 amino acids. CDR3 in amino acids: CASRPGLGYTGELFF. Partial CDR3 DNA: TGTGCCAGCCGGCCGGGACTAGGTTACACCGGGGAG.

Comment on this clone: The observed sequence ends 3 residues before the CDR3 terminus, with the missing tail filled in from the germline J gene. This chain links TRBV5-1 with TRBJ1-1; the match to TRBD1 covers 11 bases. This CDR3 comprises 21 residues. V trimming: 0 bases; J trimming: 0 bases; junction bases outside the gene matches: 16. Germline V lookup: CDR1 SGHRS, CDR2 YFSETQ. The DNA read from the CDR3 is TGCGCCAGCAGCTTGGCCCGGACAGGGGGCACCGCCGCTAGATTGAACACTGAA. Translated: CASSLARTGGTAARLNTE. The full CDR3 protein is CASSLARTGGTAARLNTEAFF.

For this clone: The read terminates 3 residues ahead of where the CDR3 ends, so the germline J gene completes it. The chain links TRBV5-4 to TRBJ2-3, with D perhaps TRBD2 (7 bases). V gave up 0 bases and J gave up 4 bases, with 12 bases separating them. This CDR3 is built from 15 residues. Germline values: CDR1 SGHNT, CDR2 YYREEE (reference sequence). The DNA read from the CDR3 is TGTGCCAGCAGCTTGGAGGGGGGGCGTTCAGATACG. Translated: CASSLEGGRSDT. The complete CDR3 protein is CASSLEGGRSDTQYF.

In the case of this clone: The read comes to an end 3 residues before the CDR3 does, leaving the germline J gene to fill in the end. The chain is built from TRBV30 and TRBJ2-5, with TRBD2 matching over 8 bases. Germline V gene sequence: CDR1 GTSNPN, CDR2 SVGIG (reference sequence). The CDR3 has 13 residues. V trimming: 0 bases; J trimming: 7 bases; junction bases outside the gene matches: 4. The CDR3: CAWSVRGGSTQYF. The sequenced CDR3 bases are TGTGCCTGGAGTGTACGGGGGGGTTCGACC.

As concerns this clone: With the read ending 3 residues before the CDR3 end, the germline J gene is used to fill in that end. The chain employs TRBV11-3 and TRBJ1-1, with a weak D call TRBD1 (5 bases). The CDR3 has 15 residues. CDR1 is SGHNT, CDR2 YENEEA, per germline. The CDR3 here is CASSLTLTKPTVAFF. CDR3 bases read: TGTGCCAGCAGCTTAACTCTGACAAAACCGACAGTC.

Comment on this clone: The read is 3 residues too short to cover the CDR3 end, so that end is filled in from the germline J gene. V gene TRBV2 combines with J gene TRBJ2-4; no reliable D call. CDR3 size: 13 residues. Trimming left V 7 bases short and J 8 bases short, with 15 bases between. The germline gives CDR1 SNHLY, CDR2 FYNNEI. The DNA read from the CDR3 is TGTGCCAGCAATAAGGGTAGTACGGACATT. It yields the protein CASNKGSTDI. The full CDR3 reads CASNKGSTDIQYF.

A remark on this clone: The CDR3 goes on 3 residues after the read ends, and that part is filled in from the germline J gene. The chain has TRBV19 and TRBJ2-1; 9 positions agree with TRBD1. Germline assignment: CDR1 LNHDA and CDR2 SQIVND (reference sequence). The trim removed 6 bases at V and 7 bases at J, leaving 4 bases unmatched. This CDR3 has 13 amino acids. The CDR3 DNA, read in part, is TGTGCCAGTAGGGACAGGGGTATGAATGAG. This codes for CASRDRGMNE. The entire CDR3 is CASRDRGMNEQFF.

For this clone: The read terminates 3 residues before the CDR3 end, so the remaining end is supplied by the germline J gene. This chain uses TRBV19 with TRBJ1-5, with TRBD1 matching over 7 bases. The CDR3 contains 14 residues. The V segment lost 5 bases and the J segment 6 bases; nucleotides outside the gene matches: 7. Germline assignment: CDR1 LNHDA and CDR2 SQIVND (reference sequence). Incomplete CDR3 DNA: TGTGCCAGTAGTGCGACAGGGTTGGGTCAGCCC. Its translation: CASSATGLGQP. The CDR3 as a whole reads CASSATGLGQPQHF.

As for this clone: The read halts 3 residues ahead of the CDR3 end, with the missing end drawn from the germline J gene. The V call is TRBV20-1, the J call TRBJ2-3; 13 nucleotides align to TRBD2. The germline V gene encodes CDR1 DFQATT and CDR2 SNEGSKA (reference sequence). With V trimmed by 6 bases and J by 0 bases, 3 bases remained unmatched. The CDR3 is made up of 15 amino acids. The sequenced part of the CDR3 DNA is TGCAGTGCGGGGACTAGCGGGACTAGCACAGATACG. Translation gives CSAGTSGTSTDT. The full CDR3 protein is CSAGTSGTSTDTQYF.

CDR3 DNA (partial): TGTGCCATCCACACGGGGATTAGCGGGAGCACCGGGGAG. Its protein product is CAIHTGISGSTGE. The CDR3 reads in full as CAIHTGISGSTGELFF. This rearrangement joins TRBV19 to TRBJ2-2; 9 bases align to TRBD2. Read sequence stops 3 residues before the CDR3 end, and the germline J gene provides the missing end. This CDR3 spans 16 amino acids. V shed 10 bases, J shed 4 bases, and the junction held 13 bases outside the gene matches. Germline-derived CDR1 and CDR2 are LNHDA and SQIVND (reference sequence). Full variable domain (rest looked up from reference TRBV19 and TRBJ2-2): DGGITQSPKYLFRKEGQNVTLSCEQNLNHDAMYWYRQDPGQGLRLIYYSQIVNDFQKGDIAEGYSVSREKKESFPLTVTSAQKNPTAFYLCAIHTGISGSTGELFFGEGSRLTVL.

Note on this clone: Read data end 3 residues before the CDR3 end; the end is taken from the germline J gene. This chain links TRBV20-1 with TRBJ1-4; TRBD1 might be the D (6 bases). Deletions cut 0 bases from V and 4 bases from J, with 9 bases between. CDR3 length: 14 residues. From germline, CDR1 is DFQATT and CDR2 SNEGSKA (reference sequence). The CDR3 region is CSAREGGRNEKLFF. The CDR3 DNA, read in part, is TGCAGTGCTAGAGAGGGGGGGCGTAATGAAAAA.

In the case of this clone: Sequencing ends 3 residues short of the CDR3 end; the germline J gene provides the rest. This chain joins TRBV29-1 and TRBJ2-3; D may be TRBD2 (5 bases). The length of the CDR3 is 14 residues. Per germline, CDR1 SQVTM and CDR2 ANQGSEA. The germline V and J ends were trimmed by 7 bases and 1 base, with 15 bases remaining between them. CDR3 sequence: CSGAPGFGTDTQYF. CDR3 DNA, as far as it was read: TGCAGCGGCGCGCCGGGGTTTGGCACAGATACG.

As to this clone: The read halts 3 residues ahead of the CDR3 end, with the missing end drawn from the germline J gene. The J gene is TRBJ1-1, the V gene TRBV5-6; TRBD1 might be the D (6 bases). From germline, CDR1 is SGHDT and CDR2 YYEEEE. Trimming stripped 1 base from V and 7 bases from J, with 11 bases between. CDR3 length equals 13 residues. The CDR3 loop reads CASSLFLGGEAFF. The CDR3 bases that were read are TGTGCCAGCAGCTTGTTCTTAGGGGGTGAA.

A word on this clone: The CDR3 end is not reached by the read, which stops 3 residues before it; the germline J gene fills it in. The chain has TRBV14 and TRBJ1-1; 7 bases align to TRBD1. CDR3 length equals 14 residues. Germline lookup yields CDR1 SGHDN and CDR2 FVKESK. CDR3 bases read: TGTGCCAGCAGCCAAGATAGATCGGCAGGGGGA. It translates to CASSQDRSAGG. From start to end, the CDR3 is CASSQDRSAGGAFF.